Listed below are T cell receptor beta chains from one sample, sequenced in a study of shared clonotypes between healthy human individuals. Assay used: immunoSEQ multiplex PCR; TCRdb lists only in-frame clones, some missing. The data hold about 2.4 million clones, with roughly 93% observed a single time. The sequencing sample was made of naive CD4+ T cells from PBMCs. These receptors were obtained from a man in his late teens or twenties in good health. Some clones in this sample may be carry-over from other donors' samples. Each CDR3 is given with its conserved first and last residue. D genes are given only for firm matches. Clone size is not always given. Where it is, it says once, few, many or a class for expanded clones.

CDR3aa: CASSASGSTYEQYF
CDR3nt: TGTGCCAGCAGCGCTAGCGGGAGTACTTACGAGCAGTACTTC
j_gene: TRBJ2-7
abundance: -
d_gene: TRBD2
v_gene: TRBV9

CDR3aa: CASSLGQGDIQYF
CDR3nt: TGTGCCAGCAGCCTCGGACAGGGGGACATTCAGTACTTC
j_gene: TRBJ2-4
abundance: -
d_gene: TRBD1
v_gene: TRBV7-3

CDR3aa: CASSSYSAFF
CDR3nt: TGTGCCAGCAGTTCCTATTCAGCTTTCTTT
j_gene: TRBJ1-1
abundance: -
d_gene: -
v_gene: TRBV28

CDR3aa: CASSRGSSGNTIYF
CDR3nt: TGCGCCAGCAGCCGGGGGTCCTCTGGAAACACCATATATTTT
j_gene: TRBJ1-3
abundance: once
d_gene: -
v_gene: TRBV5-1

CDR3aa: CASSPGYYNEQFF
CDR3nt: TGTGCCAGCAGTCCGGGGTACTACAATGAGCAGTTCTTC
j_gene: TRBJ2-1
abundance: -
d_gene: -
v_gene: TRBV28

CDR3aa: CASSLPGQGIGANVLTF
CDR3nt: TGTGCCAGCAGCTTACCGGGACAGGGGATAGGGGCCAACGTCCTGACTTTC
j_gene: TRBJ2-6
abundance: -
d_gene: TRBD1
v_gene: TRBV7-3

CDR3aa: CASSFVRGSEKLFF
CDR3nt: TGTGCCAGCAGCTTCGTCAGGGGGAGTGAAAAACTGTTTTTT
j_gene: TRBJ1-4
abundance: -
d_gene: TRBD1
v_gene: TRBV7-9

CDR3aa: CAYGDSTNEKLFF
CDR3nt: TGTGCCTACGGGGATTCAACTAATGAAAAACTGTTTTTT
j_gene: TRBJ1-4
abundance: -
d_gene: -
v_gene: TRBV30

CDR3aa: CASRLTGTSYEQYF
CDR3nt: TGTGCCAGCAGATTAACCGGGACTTCCTACGAGCAGTACTTC
j_gene: TRBJ2-7
abundance: -
d_gene: -
v_gene: TRBV28

CDR3aa: CASSEWDRRLAKNIQYF
CDR3nt: TGTGCCAGCAGTGAATGGGATCGGAGGCTAGCCAAAAACATTCAGTACTTC
j_gene: TRBJ2-4
abundance: -
d_gene: -
v_gene: TRBV6-1

CDR3aa: CASSQDTGTSGYTF
CDR3nt: TGCGCCAGCAGCCAAGATACCGGGACGAGCGGCTACACCTTC
j_gene: TRBJ1-2
abundance: -
d_gene: -
v_gene: TRBV4-1

CDR3aa: CASSQEPSGGLGSYNEQFF
CDR3nt: TGCGCCAGCAGCCAAGAACCTTCGGGAGGCCTGGGGTCCTACAATGAGCAGTTCTTC
j_gene: TRBJ2-1
abundance: -
d_gene: TRBD2
v_gene: TRBV4-1

CDR3aa: CATSREVLSTEAFF
CDR3nt: TGTGCCACCAGCAGAGAGGTTTTGAGCACTGAAGCTTTCTTT
j_gene: TRBJ1-1
abundance: few
d_gene: -
v_gene: TRBV15

CDR3aa: CASSPKRVQGEQFF
CDR3nt: TGTGCCAGCAGCCCAAAGCGGGTTCAAGGGGAGCAGTTCTTC
j_gene: TRBJ2-1
abundance: -
d_gene: -
v_gene: TRBV11-2

CDR3aa: CASTRALAYEQFF
CDR3nt: TGTGCCAGCACTCGAGCTTTGGCCTATGAGCAGTTCTTC
j_gene: TRBJ2-1
abundance: -
d_gene: -
v_gene: TRBV7-2

CDR3aa: CASSLGTGGEAFF
CDR3nt: TGTGCCAGCAGCTTAGGGACAGGGGGTGAAGCTTTCTTT
j_gene: TRBJ1-1
abundance: -
d_gene: TRBD1
v_gene: TRBV11-2

CDR3aa: CASSLVDGGYEQYF
CDR3nt: TGCGCCAGCAGCTTGGTTGACGGGGGCTACGAGCAGTACTTC
j_gene: TRBJ2-7
abundance: -
d_gene: -
v_gene: TRBV5-1

CDR3aa: CASSPPGAYNEQFF
CDR3nt: TGTGCCAGCAGTCCCCCAGGCGCCTACAATGAGCAGTTCTTC
j_gene: TRBJ2-1
abundance: once
d_gene: -
v_gene: TRBV6-6

CDR3aa: CAIRGQGMNTEAFF
CDR3nt: TGTGCCATCAGGGGACAGGGGATGAACACTGAAGCTTTCTTT
j_gene: TRBJ1-1
abundance: -
d_gene: TRBD1
v_gene: TRBV10-3

CDR3aa: CASRSLSSYEQYF
CDR3nt: TGTGCCAGCAGGAGTCTTAGCTCCTACGAGCAGTACTTC
j_gene: TRBJ2-7
abundance: -
d_gene: -
v_gene: TRBV27

CDR3aa: CASVLQGNYGYTF
CDR3nt: TGTGCCAGCGTATTACAGGGGAACTATGGCTACACCTTC
j_gene: TRBJ1-2
abundance: -
d_gene: TRBD1
v_gene: TRBV6-1

CDR3aa: CASSLASTTDTSTDTQYF
CDR3nt: TGTGCCAGCAGCTTGGCGTCGACTACCGACACTAGCACAGATACGCAGTATTTT
j_gene: TRBJ2-3
abundance: -
d_gene: -
v_gene: TRBV5-8

CDR3aa: CASHLDWDGLTQYF
CDR3nt: TGTGCCAGCCACCTCGACTGGGACGGGCTGACCCAGTACTTC
j_gene: TRBJ2-5
abundance: -
d_gene: -
v_gene: TRBV2

CDR3aa: CASGLAGGHEQYF
CDR3nt: TGTGCTAGTGGTTTGGCGGGAGGCCACGAGCAGTACTTC
j_gene: TRBJ2-7
abundance: -
d_gene: TRBD2
v_gene: TRBV12-5

CDR3aa: CASTPSRTEAFF
CDR3nt: TGTGCCAGCACCCCGTCAAGGACTGAAGCTTTCTTT
j_gene: TRBJ1-1
abundance: -
d_gene: -
v_gene: TRBV28

CDR3aa: CASSLEGSRLGPANYGYTF
CDR3nt: TGTGCCAGCAGCTTAGAAGGATCCCGCCTTGGCCCGGCTAACTATGGCTACACCTTC
j_gene: TRBJ1-2
abundance: once
d_gene: -
v_gene: TRBV7-8

CDR3aa: CASSPPIPGDTQYF
CDR3nt: TGTGCCAGCTCACCACCCATACCTGGGGATACGCAGTATTTT
j_gene: TRBJ2-3
abundance: -
d_gene: -
v_gene: TRBV18

CDR3aa: CASSPLGARIDTEAFF
CDR3nt: TGTGCCAGTAGCCCGCTAGGCGCACGAATCGACACTGAAGCTTTCTTT
j_gene: TRBJ1-1
abundance: -
d_gene: -
v_gene: TRBV19

CDR3aa: CASSARSAGAGYTF
CDR3nt: TGTGCCAGCAGCGCAAGATCCGCGGGGGCTGGCTACACCTTC
j_gene: TRBJ1-2
abundance: -
d_gene: -
v_gene: TRBV11-2

CDR3aa: CASSTGVNSNQPRHF
CDR3nt: TGTGCCAGCAGCACCGGCGTGAATAGCAATCAGCCCCGGCATTTT
j_gene: TRBJ1-5
abundance: -
d_gene: -
v_gene: TRBV7-9

CDR3aa: CASSLGGRAWDTQYF
CDR3nt: TGTGCCAGCAGTTTAGGGGGGAGGGCCTGGGATACGCAGTATTTT
j_gene: TRBJ2-3
abundance: -
d_gene: TRBD2
v_gene: TRBV27

CDR3aa: CATWTSGTTGELFF
CDR3nt: TGTGCCACCTGGACTAGCGGGACTACCGGGGAGCTGTTTTTT
j_gene: TRBJ2-2
abundance: -
d_gene: TRBD2
v_gene: TRBV10-3

CDR3aa: CASSEVVASYEQYF
CDR3nt: TGTGCCAGCAGTGAAGTCGTAGCCTCCTACGAGCAGTACTTC
j_gene: TRBJ2-7
abundance: once
d_gene: -
v_gene: TRBV6-1

CDR3aa: CASSGQASGNTEAFF
CDR3nt: TGTGCCAGCAGCGGACAAGCGAGTGGGAACACTGAAGCTTTCTTT
j_gene: TRBJ1-1
abundance: -
d_gene: -
v_gene: TRBV7-2

CDR3aa: CASKTGAIQETQYF
CDR3nt: TGTGCCAGCAAGACAGGCGCTATCCAAGAGACCCAGTACTTC
j_gene: TRBJ2-5
abundance: -
d_gene: -
v_gene: TRBV19

CDR3aa: CASSFDRGFGETQYF
CDR3nt: TGTGCCAGCAGCTTCGACAGGGGATTCGGGGAGACCCAGTACTTC
j_gene: TRBJ2-5
abundance: -
d_gene: TRBD1
v_gene: TRBV5-4

CDR3aa: CASSSGGLAGQFF
CDR3nt: TGTGCCAGCAGTTCGGGCGGGCTAGCGGGACAGTTCTTC
j_gene: TRBJ2-1
abundance: -
d_gene: TRBD2
v_gene: TRBV27

CDR3aa: CASSFLNNEQFF
CDR3nt: TGTGCCAGCAGTTTTTTGAACAATGAGCAGTTCTTC
j_gene: TRBJ2-1
abundance: -
d_gene: -
v_gene: TRBV28

CDR3aa: CASSPPGNEQFF
CDR3nt: TGTGCCAGCAGCCCGCCGGGGAATGAGCAGTTCTTC
j_gene: TRBJ2-1
abundance: -
d_gene: -
v_gene: TRBV7-9

CDR3aa: CASSLGRSGETQYF
CDR3nt: TGTGCCAGCAGCTTAGGGCGCTCCGGGGAGACCCAGTACTTC
j_gene: TRBJ2-5
abundance: -
d_gene: -
v_gene: TRBV11-2

CDR3aa: CASSLLGAVGNEKLFF
CDR3nt: TGTGCCAGCAGTTTACTTGGGGCTGTCGGTAATGAAAAACTGTTTTTT
j_gene: TRBJ1-4
abundance: -
d_gene: -
v_gene: TRBV28

CDR3aa: CASTLAGGYNEQFF
CDR3nt: TGTGCCAGCACCTTAGCGGGAGGGTACAATGAGCAGTTCTTC
j_gene: TRBJ2-1
abundance: -
d_gene: TRBD2
v_gene: TRBV7-9

CDR3aa: CASSPRLSGDEQFF
CDR3nt: TGCGCCAGCAGCCCTAGGTTATCCGGTGATGAGCAGTTCTTC
j_gene: TRBJ2-1
abundance: -
d_gene: -
v_gene: TRBV5-1

CDR3aa: CASSLFSGAAEAFF
CDR3nt: TGTGCCAGCAGCTTGTTCTCGGGGGCAGCTGAAGCTTTCTTT
j_gene: TRBJ1-1
abundance: -
d_gene: -
v_gene: TRBV5-8

CDR3aa: CASSPGTSGSLTGELFF
CDR3nt: TGTGCCAGCAGCCCCGGGACTAGCGGGAGCCTAACCGGGGAGCTGTTTTTT
j_gene: TRBJ2-2
abundance: -
d_gene: TRBD2
v_gene: TRBV7-9

CDR3aa: CASFGQDDSGNTIYF
CDR3nt: TGCGCCAGTTTCGGACAGGATGACTCTGGAAACACCATATATTTT
j_gene: TRBJ1-3
abundance: -
d_gene: TRBD1
v_gene: TRBV5-1

CDR3aa: CASSQGQVDLGTEAFF
CDR3nt: TGCGCCAGCAGCCAGGGACAGGTTGACTTGGGCACTGAAGCTTTCTTT
j_gene: TRBJ1-1
abundance: -
d_gene: TRBD1
v_gene: TRBV4-1

CDR3aa: CASSPTDPYSSGNTIYF
CDR3nt: TGTGCCAGCTCACCCACAGATCCATATTCCTCTGGAAACACCATATATTTT
j_gene: TRBJ1-3
abundance: -
d_gene: -
v_gene: TRBV18

CDR3aa: CASSFDRTSSTGELFF
CDR3nt: TGTGCCAGCAGTTTTGACAGGACATCGTCCACCGGGGAGCTGTTTTTT
j_gene: TRBJ2-2
abundance: -
d_gene: -
v_gene: TRBV27

CDR3aa: CAWRLAGGTDTQYF
CDR3nt: TGTGCCTGGCGACTAGCGGGAGGGACCGATACGCAGTATTTT
j_gene: TRBJ2-3
abundance: -
d_gene: TRBD2
v_gene: TRBV30

CDR3aa: CASSHPTSGEYEQYF
CDR3nt: TGCGCCAGCAGCCATCCCACTAGCGGGGAGTACGAGCAGTACTTC
j_gene: TRBJ2-7
abundance: once
d_gene: TRBD2
v_gene: TRBV4-1

CDR3aa: CASSLSSGTDTQYF
CDR3nt: TGCGCCAGCAGCCTCAGCTCGGGCACAGATACGCAGTATTTT
j_gene: TRBJ2-3
abundance: -
d_gene: -
v_gene: TRBV4-3